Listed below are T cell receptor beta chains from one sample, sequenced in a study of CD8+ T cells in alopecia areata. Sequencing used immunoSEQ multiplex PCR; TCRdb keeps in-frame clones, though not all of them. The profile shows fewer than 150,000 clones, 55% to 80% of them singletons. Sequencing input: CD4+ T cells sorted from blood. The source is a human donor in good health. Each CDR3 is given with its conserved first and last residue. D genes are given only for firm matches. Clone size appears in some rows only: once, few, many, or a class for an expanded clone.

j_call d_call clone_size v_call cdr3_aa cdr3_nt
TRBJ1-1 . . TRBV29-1 CSVEDPGLAFF TGCAGCGTTGAAGATCCGGGACTAGCTTTCTTT
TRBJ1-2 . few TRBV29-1 CSVTRDGYTF TGCAGCGTTACCAGAGATGGCTACACCTTC
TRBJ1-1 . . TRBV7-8 CASSLAAHSGTEAFF TGTGCCAGCAGCTTAGCGGCACACAGCGGGACTGAAGCTTTCTTT
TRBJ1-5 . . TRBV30 CAWGFPGGNQPQHF TGTGCCTGGGGCTTTCCGGGGGGTAATCAGCCCCAGCATTTT
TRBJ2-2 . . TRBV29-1 CSVYTGELFF TGCAGCGTTTACACCGGGGAGCTGTTTTTT
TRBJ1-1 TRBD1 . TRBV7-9 CASSFPHRGGDTEAFF TGTGCCAGCAGCTTTCCCCACAGGGGAGGGGACACTGAAGCTTTCTTT
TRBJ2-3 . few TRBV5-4 CASSINSRTDTQYF TGTGCCAGCAGCATCAACAGCCGCACAGATACGCAGTATTTT
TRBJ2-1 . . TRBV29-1 CSVERVNEQFF TGCAGCGTTGAACGGGTGAATGAGCAGTTCTTC
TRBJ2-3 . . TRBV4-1 CASSQGGLMDTQYF TGCGCCAGCAGCCAAGGAGGGCTCATGGATACGCAGTATTTT
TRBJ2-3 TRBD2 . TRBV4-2 CASSPAGDVDTQYF TGTGCCAGCAGCCCGGCGGGGGATGTGGATACGCAGTATTTT
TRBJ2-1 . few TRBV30 CAWSIGLASDNEQFF TGTGCCTGGAGTATTGGCCTAGCGTCGGACAATGAGCAGTTCTTC
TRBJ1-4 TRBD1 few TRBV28 CASSLGTATNEKLFF TGTGCCAGCAGCCTCGGGACAGCAACTAATGAAAAACTGTTTTTT
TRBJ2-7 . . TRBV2 CASSPGSYEQYF TGTGCCAGCAGCCCAGGGTCCTACGAGCAGTACTTC
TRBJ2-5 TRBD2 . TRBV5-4 CASTLAGGIQETQYF TGTGCCAGCACCTTAGCGGGGGGGATTCAAGAGACCCAGTACTTC
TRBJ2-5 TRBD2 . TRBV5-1 CASSPTSGQETQYF TGCGCCAGCAGCCCGACTAGCGGGCAAGAGACCCAGTACTTC
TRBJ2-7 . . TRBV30 CAWSVEGGEQYF TGTGCCTGGAGTGTAGAGGGCGGCGAGCAGTACTTC
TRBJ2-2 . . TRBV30 CAWGRGQNTGELFF TGTGCCTGGGGTCGCGGACAGAACACCGGGGAGCTGTTTTTT
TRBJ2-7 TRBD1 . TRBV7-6 CASSPGGTASYEQYF TGTGCCAGCAGCCCAGGGGGCACAGCCTCCTACGAGCAGTACTTC
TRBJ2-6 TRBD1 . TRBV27 CASSLTGGAGANVLTF TGTGCCAGCAGTTTAACAGGGGGCGCGGGGGCCAACGTCCTGACTTTC
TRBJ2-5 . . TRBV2 CASSGQGGETQYF TGTGCCAGCAGTGGCCAGGGTGGAGAGACCCAGTACTTC
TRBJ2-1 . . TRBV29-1 CSVVAWGNEQFF TGCAGCGTTGTGGCGTGGGGCAATGAGCAGTTCTTC
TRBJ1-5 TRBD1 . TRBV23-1 CASSFRDSPQKDNQPQHF TGCGCCAGCAGCTTCCGGGACAGCCCTCAGAAGGACAATCAGCCCCAGCATTTT
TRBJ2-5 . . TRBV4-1 CASSQVGGRGTQYF TGCGCCAGCAGCCAAGTTGGGGGGCGGGGGACCCAGTACTTC
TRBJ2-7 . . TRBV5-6 CASSPAGQLPPYEQYF TGTGCCAGCAGCCCTGCGGGACAGCTTCCCCCCTACGAGCAGTACTTC
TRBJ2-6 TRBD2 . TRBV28 CASSGLAAGGANVLTF TGTGCCAGCAGTGGACTAGCGGCAGGTGGGGCCAACGTCCTGACTTTC
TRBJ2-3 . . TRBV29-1 CSVEPDWTTDTQYF TGCAGCGTTGAACCCGACTGGACCACAGATACGCAGTATTTT
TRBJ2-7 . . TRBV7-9 CASSPRGAPSYEQYF TGTGCCAGCAGCCCCAGGGGGGCTCCATCCTACGAGCAGTACTTC
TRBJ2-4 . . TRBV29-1 CSALTLPVNIQYF TGCAGCGCCTTGACGTTGCCCGTTAACATTCAGTACTTC
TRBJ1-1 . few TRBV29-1 CSVDNVVAFF TGCAGCGTTGACAATGTGGTAGCTTTCTTT
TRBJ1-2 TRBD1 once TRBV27 CASSTRQGYGYTF TGTGCCAGCAGTACGCGACAGGGTTACGGCTACACCTTC
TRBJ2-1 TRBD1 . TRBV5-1 CASSPGQTYNEQFF TGCGCCAGCAGCCCGGGACAGACCTACAATGAGCAGTTCTTC
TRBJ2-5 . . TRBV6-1 CASSNRAEETQYF TGTGCCAGCAGCAACAGGGCAGAAGAGACCCAGTACTTC
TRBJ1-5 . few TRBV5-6 CASSLGGSSNQPQHF TGTGCCAGCAGCTTGGGCGGTAGTAGCAATCAGCCCCAGCATTTT
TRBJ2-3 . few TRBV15 CATSRGIPDTQYF TGTGCCACCAGCAGAGGGATCCCGGATACGCAGTATTTT
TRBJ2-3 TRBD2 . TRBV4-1 CASSRLAGTDTQYF TGCGCCAGCAGCAGACTAGCGGGCACAGATACGCAGTATTTT
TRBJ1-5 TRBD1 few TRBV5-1 CASSSGTGESQPQHF TGCGCCAGCAGCTCGGGGACAGGGGAATCTCAGCCCCAGCATTTT
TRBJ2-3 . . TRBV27 CASSLRLVTDTQYF TGTGCCAGCAGTCTTCGACTAGTCACAGATACGCAGTATTTT
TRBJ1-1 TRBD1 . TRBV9 CASSSTGSTEAFF TGTGCCAGCAGCTCGACAGGGTCCACTGAAGCTTTCTTT
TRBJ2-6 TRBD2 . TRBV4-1 CASSQPAGRGVNSGANVLTF TGCGCCAGCAGCCAACCCGCGGGGCGGGGGGTTAACTCTGGGGCCAACGTCCTGACTTTC
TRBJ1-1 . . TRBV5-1 CASSLEGTEAFF TGCGCCAGCAGCTTGGAGGGCACTGAAGCTTTCTTT